This T cell receptor (beta chain) derives from a study of blood T cell repertoires in COVID-19. At the level of the study: Samples of COVID-19 (acute and convalescent) were obtained from the United States, Italy and Spain.

This CDR3 region has 18 residues. The V gene's germline CDR1 is MNHEY and CDR2 SMNVEV (reference sequence). Trimming removed 5 bases from V and 4 bases from J, with 23 bases in between. TCRdb keeps only in-frame clones here, not all; method: immunoSEQ multiplex PCR. Here the sample spans approximately 55,000 clones, 90% being singletons. This sequence originates from a man aged 40-49 years with acute or convalescent COVID-19. The specimen was peripheral blood. The gene calls are TRBV27 and TRBJ2-2; possibly TRBD2 for D (6 bases). The CDR3: CASSPRDWVAVSTGELFF. As DNA, the CDR3 is TGTGCCAGCAGTCCACGGGACTGGGTAGCGGTGAGCACCGGGGAGCTGTTTTTT.